These 27 T cell receptor beta chains share one sample of origin, sequenced in a study of T cell repertoires in cytomegalovirus infection. MiXCR, run by TCRdb on the reads, gives a single entry per CDR3 protein. Of roughly 760,000 distinct CDR3 sequences listed, approximately 40% are singletons. The specimen was PBMCs. Source of these receptors: a human donor in good health (CMV status not recorded). Some clones in this sample may be carry-over from other donors' samples.

This clonotype was recorded a few times. This chain's CDR3 is CASSYSRVRASGEQFF. CDR3 coding DNA: TGTGCCAGCAGTTACTCTCGGGTTCGCGCTTCGGGTGAGCAGTTCTTC. V and J are TRBV6-6 and TRBJ2-1; D not certain. CDR1 and CDR2 (germline): MNHNY, SVGAGI (reference sequence). The CDR3 totals 16 residues. The ends were cut back, 0 bases at V and 9 bases at J, with 18 bases in the middle.

The sample holds a few counts of this clonotype. This rearrangement joins TRBV4-1 to TRBJ2-1; unclear D gene. The CDR3 spans 16 residues. CDR1 and CDR2 (germline): MGHRA, YSYEKL. Trimming shortened V by 1 base and J by 1 base, and 11 bases separated the two germline ends. CDR3 DNA sequence: TGCGCCAGCAGCCAAGTAAATCTAGTTTCCTACAATGAGCAGTTCTTC. Translating it yields CASSQVNLVSYNEQFF.

This clonotype has a count of ten or more. The chain uses TRBV12-3 or TRBV12-4 and TRBJ2-3; 8 bases line up with TRBD2. V lost 6 bases, J lost 1 base, and 6 bases stayed unmatched. The CDR3 extends over 15 amino acids. Written as DNA, the CDR3 is TGTGCCAGCAGACCGAGCGGGAGAGGCACAGATACGCAGTATTTT. This translates into CASRPSGRGTDTQYF.

Concerning this clonotype: Since a much larger clone is just one base distant, this may be a read error. The V gene is TRBV7-6, the J gene TRBJ2-1; possibly TRBD2 for D (5 bases). V lost 2 bases to trimming and J lost 10 bases, with 9 bases between them. Germline values: CDR1 SGHVS, CDR2 FNYEAQ. The CDR3 sequence is 12 residues long. The CDR3, as DNA: TGTGCCAGCAGCTTATCCGGGAAGGAGCAGTTCTTC. It codes for CASSLSGKEQFF.

CDR3 DNA: TGTGCCAGTAGTATAGGTCAGCCTCACGAGCAGTACTTC. It is translated as CASSIGQPHEQYF. The J gene is TRBJ2-7, the V gene TRBV19; unclear D gene. CDR3 size: 13 residues. Between the trimmed V and J ends, which lost 1 base and 5 bases, there was a span of 9 bases. In germline, CDR1 is LNHDA, CDR2 SQIVND (reference sequence). The full variable domain, completed using reference TRBV19 and TRBJ2-7, is DGGITQSPKYLFRKEGQNVTLSCEQNLNHDAMYWYRQDPGQGLRLIYYSQIVNDFQKGDIAEGYSVSREKKESFPLTVTSAQKNPTAFYLCASSIGQPHEQYFGPGTRLTVT.

This clonotype has more than one count but fewer than ten. This chain connects TRBV12-3 or TRBV12-4 to TRBJ2-3, with D perhaps being TRBD1 or TRBD2 (5 bases each). This CDR3 is built from 14 residues. V was cut by 3 bases and J by 6 bases, with 13 bases left in between. The CDR3 reads CASSLGRAPDTQYF. For the CDR3, the DNA is TGTGCCAGCAGTTTGGGGCGGGCCCCGGATACGCAGTATTTT.

In regard to this clonotype: This clone may be a read error of a much larger clone one base away. The conserved final phenylalanine or tryptophan is absent from the CDR3, which likely points to a read error. The gene calls are TRBV7-2 and TRBJ1-5; no reliable D call. Germline loops: CDR1 SGHTA, CDR2 FQGNSA. This CDR3 has 14 amino acids. The ends were cut back, 0 bases at V and 3 bases at J, with 6 bases in the middle. The CDR3 here is CASSLALLNQPQHV. DNA for the CDR3: TGTGCCAGCAGCTTAGCGCTCCTCAATCAGCCCCAGCATGTT.

This clonotype turned up a few times. V gene TRBV19 combines with J gene TRBJ1-5, with no clear D. V lost 3 bases and J lost 2, with 14 bases in between. There are 16 residues in the CDR3. Germline CDR1 LNHDA, CDR2 SQIVND (reference sequence). CDR3 sequence (DNA): TGTGCCAGTAGTATTCTTAAGTACGAGGGCAATCAGCCCCAGCATTTT. The encoded protein is CASSILKYEGNQPQHF.

The table lists this clonotype with a few counts. The chain links TRBV4-1 to TRBJ1-1, with 7 bases aligning to TRBD1. V trimming: 0 bases; J trimming: 0 bases; junction bases outside the gene matches: 4. Germline V CDR1 and CDR2: MGHRA, YSYEKL. The CDR3 contains 16 residues. The CDR3 protein is CASSQDPTGLNTEAFF. The DNA of the CDR3 is TGCGCCAGCAGCCAAGACCCGACAGGGTTGAACACTGAAGCTTTCTTT.

This clonotype was counted a few times. The CDR3 DNA follows: TGCGCCAGCAGCCAAGTGTACACTAGAGGGCCTAGCGGGGGATCATACGAGCAGTACTTC. It yields the protein CASSQVYTRGPSGGSYEQYF. The chain recombines TRBV4-1 with TRBJ2-7, with 10 positions matching TRBD2. This CDR3 has 20 residues. Germline CDR1 is MGHRA and CDR2 is YSYEKL. V shed 1 base, J shed 4 bases, and the junction held 19 bases outside the gene matches.

This clonotype was seen at least ten times. The chain recombines TRBV7-2 with TRBJ1-3; tentatively, D is TRBD1 (5 bases). Trimming took off 1 base at V and 0 bases at J, with 10 bases between the two ends. Germline CDR1 reads SGHTA; CDR2 reads FQGNSA. This CDR3 is 16 amino acids long. The CDR3 here is CASSLVFDSSGNTIYF. In nucleotides, the CDR3 is TGTGCCAGCAGCTTAGTCTTCGACAGCTCTGGAAACACCATATATTTT.

The chain couples TRBV20-1 to TRBJ2-7, with TRBD2 matching over 13 bases. The junction had 7 bases not matched to a gene; V was cut back by 6 bases and J by 5 bases. Germline CDR1 DFQATT, CDR2 SNEGSKA (reference sequence). This CDR3 has 14 residues. CDR3 DNA sequence: TGCAGTGCACTACTAGCGGGAGGGCCCCACGAGCAGTACTTC. Translating gives CSALLAGGPHEQYF.

V and J are TRBV27 and TRBJ2-3, with 8 bases identical to TRBD2. The germline CDR1 and CDR2 sequences are MNHEY and SMNVEV (reference sequence). Trimming took 6 bases from V and 4 from J; bases not matched to a gene: 9. This CDR3 is built from 15 residues. CDR3 in DNA: TGTGCCAGCAGCGTGGACCGGGGGGGACCAGATACGCAGTATTTT. This gives the protein CASSVDRGGPDTQYF.

This clonotype was detected a few times. V and J are TRBV28 and TRBJ2-7; the D gene is possibly TRBD2 (5 bases). From germline, CDR1 is MDHEN and CDR2 SYDVKM. The CDR3 contains 15 residues. With 1 base removed from V and 2 bases from J, the gap between germline ends came to 12 bases. The CDR3 protein is CASSLSAGGAYEQYF. CDR3 nucleotides: TGTGCCAGCAGTTTATCGGCGGGCGGAGCCTACGAGCAGTACTTC.

This clonotype showed up just a few times. The CDR3 nucleotides read TGCGCCAGCAGCCAAGAGCCTTGGGGGGCGAAGGTCCAAGAGACCCAGTACTTC. Translated: CASSQEPWGAKVQETQYF. The chain joins TRBV4-1 to TRBJ2-5; the D gene could be TRBD1 or TRBD2 (6 bases each). Germline CDR1 reads MGHRA; CDR2 reads YSYEKL. V shed 0 bases and J shed 1 base, with 18 bases lying between them. The CDR3 extends over 18 amino acids.

In its sample, this clonotype was seen once. It may be a read error: a sequence one base away is much more abundant. The chain recombines TRBV12-3 or TRBV12-4 with TRBJ2-6; TRBD1 might be the D (5 bases). This CDR3 has 16 residues. The CDR3 bases are TGTGCCAGCAGTAAGACAGCGAACTCTGGGGCCAACTTCCTGACTTTC. This codes for CASSKTANSGANFLTF.

In the case of this clonotype: Since the CDR3 does not end with the conserved phenylalanine or tryptophan, this likely comes from a read error. The V call is TRBV12-5, the J call TRBJ1-6, with TRBD1 identical over 8 bases. The CDR3 consists of 20 residues. The J segment lost 8 bases and the V segment lost 5 bases, leaving 23 bases of the junction unmatched. In germline, CDR1 is LGHNT, CDR2 FRNRAP. CDR3 protein: CASGASLGQGNSFKDSPLHC. DNA of the CDR3: TGTGCTAGTGGTGCCTCTCTCGGACAGGGAAACTCCTTTAAAGATTCACCCCTCCACTGT.

Here the CDR3 reads CASSFQDRGEQYF. In DNA form, the CDR3 reads TGTGCCAGCAGTTTTCAGGACAGGGGCGAGCAGTACTTC. V is TRBV28 and J is TRBJ2-7; 9 nucleotides agree with TRBD1. Germline V gene sequence: CDR1 MDHEN, CDR2 SYDVKM. The V and J ends lost 3 bases and 6 bases, in that order; junction bases with no gene match: 3. CDR3 length: 13 residues.

V is TRBV7-2 and J is TRBJ2-7, with 8 bases identical to TRBD2. The trim removed 0 bases at V and 3 bases at J, leaving 4 bases unmatched. CDR1 and CDR2 from the germline V gene are SGHTA and FQGNSA. The length of the CDR3 is 15 residues. The CDR3 region is CASSLAGTSDYEQYF. CDR3 nucleotides: TGTGCCAGCAGCTTAGCCGGGACTAGTGACTACGAGCAGTACTTC.

This chain uses TRBV11-2 with TRBJ2-2, with 10 bases fitting TRBD1. The CDR3 is 15 amino acids. Trimming cost V 5 bases and J 4 bases; bases outside gene matches: 4. Germline lookup yields CDR1 SGHAT and CDR2 FQNNGV. CDR3 coding DNA: TGTGCCAGCAGCCAGGACAGGGGGGGCACCGGGGAGCTGTTTTTT. Translated, it gives CASSQDRGGTGELFF.

This clonotype was found a few times. The rearrangement joins TRBV5-1 to TRBJ1-5; 10 nucleotides align to TRBD1. The V gene end was trimmed by 4 bases and the J gene end by 7 bases; junction bases not matched to a gene: 8. The germline V gene has CDR1 SGHRS and CDR2 YFSETQ. This CDR3 region has 15 residues. The CDR3 DNA follows: TGCGCCAGCAGCCCAGGGACAGGGGCTTACCAGCCCCAGCATTTT. Protein product: CASSPGTGAYQPQHF.

This clonotype was detected a few times. This chain uses TRBV7-2 with TRBJ2-5; possibly TRBD1 or TRBD2 for D (6 bases each). Germline V gene data show CDR1 as SGHTA and CDR2 as FQGNSA. The CDR3 runs 13 residues. The CDR3 DNA sequence: TGTGCTACCGGGGGCAACCCAAGAGCGACCCAGTACTTC. Its translation is CATGGNPRATQYF.

The V and J genes are TRBV6-1 and TRBJ1-5, with D uncertain. CDR1 is MNHNS and CDR2 is SASEGT in the germline V gene. V shed 0 bases and J shed 5 bases, with 5 bases lying between them. The CDR3 spans 13 residues. The CDR3 sequence: CASSEAFYQPQHF. The CDR3 coding sequence is TGTGCCAGCAGTGAAGCTTTTTATCAGCCCCAGCATTTT.

In this sample, this clonotype turned up a few times. The chain combines TRBV11-2 with TRBJ2-5, with a tentative D call TRBD1 (6 bases). Trimming took off 1 base at V and 2 bases at J, with 11 bases between the two ends. Germline V gene sequence: CDR1 SGHAT, CDR2 FQNNGV. This CDR3 comprises 15 residues. The CDR3 nucleotides read TGTGCCAGCAGCTTAGGAGACAGGACTCAAGAGACCCAGTACTTC. Amino acid sequence: CASSLGDRTQETQYF.

In the case of this clonotype: A much larger clone lies one base from this, so it may be a read error. The gene calls are TRBV11-3 and TRBJ1-1, with 7 bases identical to TRBD1. V lost 5 bases to trimming and J lost 5 bases; unmatched junction nucleotides: 5. This CDR3 comprises 13 residues. CDR1 and CDR2 from the germline V gene are SGHNT and YENEEA. As DNA, the CDR3 is TGTGCCAGCAGCCAAAGGGGGCCTACTGAAGCTTTCTTT. It codes for CASSQRGPTEAFF. Full variable domain (rest looked up from reference TRBV11-3 and TRBJ1-1): EAGVVQSPRYKIIEKKQPVAFWCNPISGHNTLYWYLQNLGQGPELLIRYENEEAVDDSQLPKDRFSAERLKGVDSTLKIQPAELGDSAVYLCASSQRGPTEAFFGQGTRLTVV.

This clonotype was seen only a few times. The chain couples TRBV11-2 to TRBJ1-6; the D is unclear. CDR3 length equals 20 residues. With 2 bases removed from V and 5 bases from J, the gap between germline ends came to 25 bases. Germline CDR1 is SGHAT and CDR2 is FQNNGV. The CDR3 DNA reads TGTGCCAGCAGCTTATTAACTCCGGGAATGGGGTATATAGATAATTCACCCCTCCACTTT. Protein: CASSLLTPGMGYIDNSPLHF.

The chain recombines TRBV2 with TRBJ2-3; 11 bases map to TRBD1. J lost 6 bases, V lost 4 bases, and 9 bases had no gene match. Germline CDR1 is SNHLY and CDR2 is FYNNEI. This CDR3 comprises 16 residues. The CDR3 sequence is CASSGSGQGASDTQYF. The CDR3 region has the DNA TGTGCCAGCAGTGGAAGCGGACAGGGGGCATCGGATACGCAGTATTTT.